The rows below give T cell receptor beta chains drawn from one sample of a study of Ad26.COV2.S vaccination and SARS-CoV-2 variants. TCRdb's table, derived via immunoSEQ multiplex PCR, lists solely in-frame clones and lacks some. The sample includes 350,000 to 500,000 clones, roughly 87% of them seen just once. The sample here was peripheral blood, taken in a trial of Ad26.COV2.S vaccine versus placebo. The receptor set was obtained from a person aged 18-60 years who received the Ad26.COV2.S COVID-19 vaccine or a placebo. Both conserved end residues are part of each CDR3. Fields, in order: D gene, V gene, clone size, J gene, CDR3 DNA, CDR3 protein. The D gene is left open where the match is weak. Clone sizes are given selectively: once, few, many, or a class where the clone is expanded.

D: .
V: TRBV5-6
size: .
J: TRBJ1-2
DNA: TGTGCCAGCAGCTTGGAGCAGGGGTACTATGGCTACACCTTC
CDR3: CASSLEQGYYGYTF

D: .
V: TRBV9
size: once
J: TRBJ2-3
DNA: TGTGCCAGCGGAAGGGGGTCCATCACAGATACGCAGTATTTT
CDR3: CASGRGSITDTQYF

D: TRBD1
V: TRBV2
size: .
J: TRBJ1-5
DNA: TGTGCCAGCAGTATCGGGACAGGGGGCGATCAGCCCCAGCATTTT
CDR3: CASSIGTGGDQPQHF

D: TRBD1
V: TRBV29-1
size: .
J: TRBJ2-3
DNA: TGCAGCGTTAAAAGACAGGGGTCGATCACAGATACGCAGTATTTT
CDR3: CSVKRQGSITDTQYF

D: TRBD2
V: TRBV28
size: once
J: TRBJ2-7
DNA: TGTGCCAGCAGTTTAACTAGCGGGAGCTCCTACGAGCAGTACTTC
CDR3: CASSLTSGSSYEQYF

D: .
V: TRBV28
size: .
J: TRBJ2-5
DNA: TGTGCCAGCAGCCCCGGACAGATTGGAAGTGGGACCCAGTACTTC
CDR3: CASSPGQIGSGTQYF

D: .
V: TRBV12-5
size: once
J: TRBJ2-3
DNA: TGTGCTAGTGGTTTGGTACCCGGACTGACGGGGCATACGCAGTATTTT
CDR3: CASGLVPGLTGHTQYF

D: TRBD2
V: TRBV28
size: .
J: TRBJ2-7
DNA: TGTGCCAGCAGTTTCCCTAGCGGGACCCACCTGAGCTCCTACGAGCAGTACTTC
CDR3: CASSFPSGTHLSSYEQYF

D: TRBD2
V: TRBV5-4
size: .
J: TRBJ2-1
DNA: TGTGCCAGCAGCTTTCTCACTAGCGGAGGAGGCAATGAGCAGTTCTTC
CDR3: CASSFLTSGGGNEQFF

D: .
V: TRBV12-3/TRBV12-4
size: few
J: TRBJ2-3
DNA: TGTGCCAGCAGTTCGGACAGCACAGATACGCAGTATTTT
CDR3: CASSSDSTDTQYF

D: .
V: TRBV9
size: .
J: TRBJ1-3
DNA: TGTGCCAGCAGCGTAGACCCGATCTCTGGAAACACCATATATTTT
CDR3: CASSVDPISGNTIYF

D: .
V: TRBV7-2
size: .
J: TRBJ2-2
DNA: TGTGCCAGCAGCTTAGTCGGACCCTCGAACACCGGGGAGCTGTTTTTT
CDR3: CASSLVGPSNTGELFF

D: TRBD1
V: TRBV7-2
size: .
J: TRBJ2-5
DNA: TGTGCCAGCAGCTTAACGACAGGGGGGGGTCAAGAGACCCAGTACTTC
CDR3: CASSLTTGGGQETQYF

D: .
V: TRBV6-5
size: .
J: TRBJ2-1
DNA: TGTGCCAGCAGTTACGACTTCGCCCTCTACAATGAGCAGTTCTTC
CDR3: CASSYDFALYNEQFF

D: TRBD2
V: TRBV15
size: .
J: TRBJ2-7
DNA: TGTGCCACCAGCAGAGATTTTCTAGCGGGAGTCGAGCAGTACTTC
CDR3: CATSRDFLAGVEQYF

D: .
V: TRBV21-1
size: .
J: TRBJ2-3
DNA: TGTGCCAGCAGCAAAGTTGAGTTTCTGGGGACTAGCGGCACAGATACGCAGTATTTT
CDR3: CASSKVEFLGTSGTDTQYF

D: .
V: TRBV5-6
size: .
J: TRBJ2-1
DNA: TGTGCCAGCAGCTTGGCTGCGAGGGCCGGGGGCAATGAGCAGTTCTTC
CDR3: CASSLAARAGGNEQFF

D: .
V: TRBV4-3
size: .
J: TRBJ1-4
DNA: TGCACCAGCAGCCACCAAAGAGACGGAGGCAGGAGGGAAAAACTGTTTTTT
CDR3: CTSSHQRDGGRREKLFF

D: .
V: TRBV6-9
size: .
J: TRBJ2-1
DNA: TGTGCCAGCAGCCAACCGCGTGTCCCTCTTGTGTACAATGAGCAGTTCTTC
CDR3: CASSQPRVPLVYNEQFF

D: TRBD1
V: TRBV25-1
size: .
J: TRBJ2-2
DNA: TGTGCCAGCAGTGAATTTGAGGGGGCGCAGAGCAATACCGGGGAGCTGTTTTTT
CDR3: CASSEFEGAQSNTGELFF

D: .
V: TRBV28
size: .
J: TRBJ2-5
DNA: TGTGCCAGCAATCTTGGCAGCCTCCAAGAGACCCAGTACTTC
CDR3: CASNLGSLQETQYF

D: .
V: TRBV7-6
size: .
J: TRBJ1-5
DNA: TGTGCCAGCAGCGTGGAAGGGGGCAATCAGCCCCAGCATTTT
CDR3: CASSVEGGNQPQHF

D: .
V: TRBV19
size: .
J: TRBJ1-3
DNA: TGTGCCAGTAGGGGCAGTTCTGGAAACACCATATATTTT
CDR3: CASRGSSGNTIYF

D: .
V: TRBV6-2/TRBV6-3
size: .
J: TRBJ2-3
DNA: TGTGCCAGCAGTCCGGAACGGTCAGATACGCAGTATTTT
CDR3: CASSPERSDTQYF

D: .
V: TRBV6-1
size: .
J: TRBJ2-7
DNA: TGTGCCAGCAGTGAAAGTGAGGGACCCAGGGGGGACTACGAGCAGTACTTC
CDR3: CASSESEGPRGDYEQYF

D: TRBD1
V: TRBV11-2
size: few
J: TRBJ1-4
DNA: TGTGCCAGCAGCTTTAGGGGACAGGAGAATGAAAAACTGTTTTTT
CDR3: CASSFRGQENEKLFF

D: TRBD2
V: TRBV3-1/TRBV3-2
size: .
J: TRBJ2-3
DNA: TGTGCCAGCAGCACCACCGGGACTAGTATAAGAGATACGCAGTATTTT
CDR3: CASSTTGTSIRDTQYF

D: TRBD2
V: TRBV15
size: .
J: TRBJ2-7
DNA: TGTGCCACCAGCAGAGATCTTACTAGCGGGAGTCTTGACGAGCAGTACTTC
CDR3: CATSRDLTSGSLDEQYF

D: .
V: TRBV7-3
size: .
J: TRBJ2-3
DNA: TGTGCCAGCAGCCGACGGGGGTCCACAGATACGCAGTATTTT
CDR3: CASSRRGSTDTQYF

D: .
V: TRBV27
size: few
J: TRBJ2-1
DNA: TGTGCCAGCAGTTTAAGAAAGACAGGTGAGCAGTTCTTC
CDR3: CASSLRKTGEQFF

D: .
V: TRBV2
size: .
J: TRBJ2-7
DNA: TGTGCCAGCAGCGGGGGTCCCTACGAGCAGTACTTC
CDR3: CASSGGPYEQYF

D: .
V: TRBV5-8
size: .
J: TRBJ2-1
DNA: TGTGCCAGCACCCCCGGGGGACCGAGCAATGAGCAGTTCTTC
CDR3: CASTPGGPSNEQFF

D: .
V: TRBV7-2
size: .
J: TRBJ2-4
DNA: TGTGCCAGCAGCTTATCAATAGCCAAAAACATTCAGTACTTC
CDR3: CASSLSIAKNIQYF

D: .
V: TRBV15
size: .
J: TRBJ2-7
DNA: TGTGCCACCAGCAGCCCAGGGGGAGGTCACGAGCAGTACTTC
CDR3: CATSSPGGGHEQYF

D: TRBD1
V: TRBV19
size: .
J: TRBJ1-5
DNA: TGTGCCAGTAGGAATTCGGGCAGGGGACAGAATCAGCCCCAGCATTTT
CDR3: CASRNSGRGQNQPQHF

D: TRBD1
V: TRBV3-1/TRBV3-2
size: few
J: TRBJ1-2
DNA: TGTGCCAGCAGCCAGCGACAGGGCCGTTTCGACTACACCTTC
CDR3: CASSQRQGRFDYTF

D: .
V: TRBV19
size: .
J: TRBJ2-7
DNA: TGTGCCAGTAGTATTTCAGGGTTCCCCTACGAGCAGTACTTC
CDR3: CASSISGFPYEQYF

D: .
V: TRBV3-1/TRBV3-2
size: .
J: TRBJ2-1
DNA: TGTGCCAGCAGCCAAGGAGGATCCTACAATGAGCAGTTCTTC
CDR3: CASSQGGSYNEQFF